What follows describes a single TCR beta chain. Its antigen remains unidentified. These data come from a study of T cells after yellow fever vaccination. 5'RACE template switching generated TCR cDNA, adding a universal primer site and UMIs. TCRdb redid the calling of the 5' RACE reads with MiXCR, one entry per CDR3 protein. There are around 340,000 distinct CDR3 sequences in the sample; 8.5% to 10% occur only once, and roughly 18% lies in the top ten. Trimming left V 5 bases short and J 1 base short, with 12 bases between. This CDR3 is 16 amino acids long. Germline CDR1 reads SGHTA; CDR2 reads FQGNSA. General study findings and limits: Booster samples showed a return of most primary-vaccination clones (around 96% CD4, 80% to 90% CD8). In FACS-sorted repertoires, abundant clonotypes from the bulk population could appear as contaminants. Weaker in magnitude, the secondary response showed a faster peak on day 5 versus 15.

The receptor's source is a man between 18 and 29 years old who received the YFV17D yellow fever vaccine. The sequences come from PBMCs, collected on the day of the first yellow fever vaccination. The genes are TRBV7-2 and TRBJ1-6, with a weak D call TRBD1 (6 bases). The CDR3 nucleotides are TGTGCCAGCAGCCCCGGGACAACTTCCTATAATTCACCCCTCCACTTT. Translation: CASSPGTTSYNSPLHF.